This TCR beta chain is drawn from a study of OX40 agonist ivuxolimab in advanced cancers. Study context: Dose-escalation patients had hepatocellular carcinoma, melanoma, renal cell or head and neck cancer. The study, taken as a whole, reports: Researchers did not establish what antigens the expanded peripheral T cells target. CD4+ and CD8+ T cells in blood underwent clonal expansion by week 6 at 0.1 to 3.0 mg/kg. Expanded clones tended on average to be more numerous among CD8+ T cells than CD4+.

The ends were cut back, 3 bases at V and 2 bases at J, with 6 bases in the middle. The CDR3 consists of 13 residues. Germline V gene lookup returns CDR1 MNHNS and CDR2 SASEGT. Details on this clone: Its specificity is not known.

Sequencing was performed with immunoSEQ multiplex PCR; in TCRdb, only in-frame clones are kept and a portion is missing. The sample includes 45,000 to 70,000 clones, around 89% seen only once; the top ten take roughly 1.5%. The chain joins TRBV6-1 to TRBJ2-3, with unresolved D. The sample here was CD4+ or CD8+ T cells sorted from blood, taken in a trial of the OX40 agonist ivuxolimab. This receptor was taken from an adult with an advanced solid tumor such as melanoma, head and neck, liver or kidney cancer. CDR3 DNA: TGTGCCAGCAGTGAGCCTCCCACAGATACGCAGTATTTT. Translation: CASSEPPTDTQYF.